This TCR beta chain comes out of a study of metastatic and nonmetastatic thyroid tumors. Thyroid surgery was performed in patients who had received no treatment beforehand. TCRdb recomputed clones from the PCR reads via MiXCR. Here the sample spans 60,000 to 85,000 clones, around 19% being singletons. Germline trimming cut 5 bases from V and 8 bases from J; bases unmatched to any gene: 11. Germline V gene data show CDR1 as SGHVS and CDR2 as FQNEAQ. CDR3 length: 15 residues. This sequence joins TRBV7-8 and TRBJ2-1; 8 nucleotides line up with TRBD2. Sequenced sample: blood. This TCR came from a female donor with papillary thyroid cancer or a benign thyroid nodule (not recorded which). Some clones in this sample may be carry-over from other donors' samples. The DNA for the CDR3 is TGTGCCAGCAGCGCTCTAGCGGGTGGGTTGGATGAGCAGTTCTTC. As protein: CASSALAGGLDEQFF.